This T cell receptor beta chain was obtained from a study of T-cell reconstitution after alpha-beta-depleted transplantation in children (dated by TCRdb to the mid-2010s). Study-wide context: The study quantitatively tracked T-cell immune reconstitution after TCRalphabeta/CD19-depleted allogeneic hematopoietic cell transplantation in children using TCR repertoire profiling.

The junction shows trimming of 4 bases on V and 4 bases on J, and the gene matches do not reach 12 bases of it. Counted from cysteine to phenylalanine, this CDR3 has 17 amino acids. Just CDR3 DNA is preserved here, 51 bases in frame from base 1. The germline V gene supplies CDR1 LGHNA and CDR2 YNFKEQ. As to this clonotype: Its specific antigen is unknown. No much larger clonotype is one base removed from it; base qualities were not supplied.

Receptor amplification or capture employed PCR. The sequencer was an Illumina HiSeq 2500. Molecular barcoding was employed in the preparation of TCR libraries, with unique molecular identifiers being used to normalize TCRbeta repertoire quantification. The public reads were reprocessed in TCRdb via fastp at Q25 and MiXCR, keeping in-frame beta chains. Entries that share a CDR3 protein sequence are merged under the most common genes and DNA. The sample includes 200,000 to 300,000 distinct CDR3 sequences, with around 12% observed a single time. The ten largest clones take up over 2% of the sample. Here the chain combines TRBV4-2 and TRBJ2-2; the junction holds 7 bases that match TRBD1. The source of this sequence is a human donor who donated a stem cell graft to a child with acute lymphoblastic leukemia. Specimen: PBMCs from the stem cell graft donor, collected from the stem cell graft. The CDR3 protein is CASSRHTTGDSTGELFF. The sequenced DNA is TGTGCCAGCAGCCGCCATACGACCGGGGACAGCACCGGGGAGCTGTTTTTT.